This TCR beta chain was sequenced during a study of blood T cell repertoires in COVID-19. Study-level background: Some COVID-19 samples were acute and others convalescent; all came from the United States, Italy and Spain. Sources were T cells, B-cell-depleted T cells, or PBMCs; the material itself was cDNA or gDNA.

The V segment lost 4 bases and the J segment 6 bases; nucleotides outside the gene matches: 9. There are 15 residues in the CDR3. Germline V gene sequence: CDR1 SGHRS, CDR2 YFSETQ. Study processing details: Using reference gene primer amplification, nucleated cell counts were estimated. This table comes from immunoSEQ multiplex PCR, and its TCRdb copy is limited to in-frame clones, with some not included. Clone size and V and J calls were adopted from that table, with D and trimming inferred from the DNA. Of 40,000 to 50,000 clones in the sample, nearly 90% were seen once. This clone has only a few counts.

The sequencing input was peripheral blood. The TCR comes from a man aged 55 to 70 with acute or convalescent COVID-19. The gene calls are TRBV5-1 and TRBJ1-5, with 8 bases fitting TRBD1. The CDR3: CASSISTGGGQPQHF. CDR3 coding DNA: TGCGCCAGCAGCATCTCCACAGGGGGTGGTCAGCCCCAGCATTTT.